Below are 19 T cell receptor beta chains sequenced from a single sample in a study of patients with pleural tuberculosis. TCRdb fed the reads into MiXCR, producing one record per CDR3 protein. Among approximately 53,000 distinct CDR3 sequences, about 7.9% were seen once, and the ten largest hold 15% to 20%. These receptors all stem from a human donor with pleural tuberculosis.

This clonotype was seen repeatedly, ten times or more. The rearrangement links TRBV6-2 or TRBV6-3 to TRBJ2-7, with TRBD2 as a possible D gene (6 bases). This CDR3 comprises 8 residues. Trimming took 6 bases from V and 12 from J, leaving 6 bases between them. Germline V gene lookup returns CDR1 MNHEY and CDR2 SVGEGT. In nucleotides, the CDR3 is TGTGCCAGCAGAGCGGGGTACGTC. This translates into CASRAGYV.

This clonotype was observed at least ten times. The rearrangement joins TRBV3-1 to TRBJ1-2; TRBD1 is a possible D gene (5 bases). The CDR3 covers 13 residues. Trimming took 10 bases from V and 1 from J, leaving 13 bases between them. Germline CDR1 is LGHDT and CDR2 is YNNKEL (reference sequence). As DNA, the CDR3 is TGTGCCACCAAAGGGGATTATAACTATGGCTACACCTTC. This encodes CATKGDYNYGYTF.

This clonotype was seen at least ten times. The V and J genes are TRBV3-1 and TRBJ2-3; D gene uncertain. The CDR3 is made up of 14 amino acids. The germline gives CDR1 LGHDT, CDR2 YNNKEL (reference sequence). The V gene lost 1 base and the J gene lost 1 base, with 6 bases spanning the gap. DNA of the CDR3: TGTGCCAGCAGCCAAGGTCAGGGCACAGATACGCAGTATTTT. Its translation: CASSQGQGTDTQYF.

This clonotype has a count of ten or more. The V gene is TRBV10-3, the J gene TRBJ2-1; tentatively, D is TRBD2 (6 bases). From germline, CDR1 is ENHRY and CDR2 SYGVKD. CDR3 length: 15 amino acids. V dropped 2 bases and J dropped 0 bases, with 8 bases sitting between them. The CDR3 loop reads CAISEGGSSYNEQFF. The CDR3 region has the DNA TGTGCCATCAGTGAGGGAGGGAGCTCCTACAATGAGCAGTTCTTC.

A word on this clonotype: This sequence may be a read error, since a much larger clone differs from it by one base. The genes are TRBV5-4 and TRBJ2-5, with 10 bases lining up with TRBD1. Germline V gives CDR1 SGHNT, CDR2 YYREEE (reference sequence). CDR3 length equals 17 residues. DNA for the CDR3: TGTGCCAGCAGTTTGGCCGGGACAGGGGTCCTCAGAGAGACCCAGTACTTC. Translated: CASSLAGTGVLRETQYF. The entire variable domain, with the rest obtained from reference TRBV5-4 and TRBJ2-5, is as follows: ETGVTQSPTHLIKTRGQQVTLRCSSQSGHNTVSWYQQALGQGPQFIFQYYREEENGRGNFPPRFSGLQFPNYSSELNVNALELDDSALYLCASSLAGTGVLRETQYFGPGTRLLVL.

The sample holds a few counts of this clonotype. Possible read error: a much larger clone is one base away. V gene TRBV29-1 combines with J gene TRBJ1-2; D is possibly TRBD1 (5 bases). Germline V CDR1 and CDR2: SQVTM, ANQGSEA. The length of the CDR3 is 11 residues. The DNA for the CDR3 is TGCAGCGTCGCGGCGGGGGACGGCTACGCCTTC. Protein product: CSVAAGDGYAF.

In the case of this clonotype: A much larger clone lies a single base off, so this may be a read error. The chain has TRBV19 and TRBJ1-5; D remains unclear. Looked up from germline, CDR1 is LNHDA and CDR2 is SQIVND (reference sequence). The length of the CDR3 is 16 residues. In DNA form, the CDR3 reads TGTGCCAGTAGGAAAGAAGGGAGTTATAGCAGTCAGCCCCAGCATTTT. Protein product: CASRKEGSYSSQPQHF.

As concerns this clonotype: Germline is not matched at one junction end, which may reflect a read error. The V gene is TRBV6-1, the J gene TRBJ1-5, with D possibly TRBD1 on 6 matching bases. The CDR3 length is 14 residues. The germline V gene has CDR1 MNHNS and CDR2 SASEGT. The CDR3 nucleotides read TGTGCCAGCAGTATTGGGACATCTAATCAGCTCCAGCATTTT. It yields the protein CASSIGTSNQLQHF.

The table lists this clonotype with a few counts. The chain uses TRBV2 and TRBJ2-5, with D tentatively TRBD2 (5 bases). This CDR3 region has 14 residues. CDR1 SNHLY and CDR2 FYNNEI come from the germline V gene. Trimming took 3 bases from V and 5 from J, leaving 13 bases between them. The CDR3 loop reads CASSDTRRGETQYF. The DNA for the CDR3 is TGTGCCAGCAGTGATACCAGAAGAGGGGAGACCCAGTACTTC.

Notes on this clonotype: A much larger clone differs by one base, so this may be a read error. The chain combines TRBV2 with TRBJ2-3; 10 bases match TRBD2. CDR1 and CDR2 from the germline V gene are SNHLY and FYNNEI. V dropped 6 bases and J dropped 4; count of bases not matched to a gene: 7. The CDR3 is made up of 15 amino acids. CDR3 residues: CASSLPAGGSDTQYF. The CDR3 bases are TGTGCCAGCAGCCTACCAGCGGGAGGGTCAGATACGCAGTATTTT.

In this sample, this clonotype turned up many times. The rearrangement uses TRBV20-1 and TRBJ1-3; 7 bases match TRBD1. This CDR3 spans 17 amino acids. Looked up from germline, CDR1 is DFQATT and CDR2 is SNEGSKA (reference sequence). V was pared by 2 bases and J by 0 bases, with 10 bases of the junction left unmatched. Here the CDR3 reads CSARKSPGQSSGNTIYF. The CDR3 nucleotides are TGCAGTGCTAGAAAATCTCCGGGACAGAGCTCTGGAAACACCATATATTTT.

A note on this clonotype: One end of the junction does not line up with germline, which may come from a read error. This chain links TRBV4-2 with TRBJ2-3, with 7 positions matching TRBD2. The germline CDR1 and CDR2 sequences are LGHNA and YNFKEQ. This CDR3 has 14 amino acids. CDR3 coding DNA: TGTGCCAGCAACCAAGGACTAGGGTTAGATACGCAGTATTTT. Amino acids: CASNQGLGLDTQYF.

Ten or more counts support this clonotype. The J gene is TRBJ2-1, the V gene TRBV20-1, with TRBD1 matching 8 bases. Germline V lookup: CDR1 DFQATT, CDR2 SNEGSKA (reference sequence). Trimming cost V 3 bases and J 6 bases; bases outside gene matches: 16. This CDR3 comprises 17 residues. The CDR3 spells CSARDSDRGIASNEQFF. The CDR3 region has the DNA TGCAGTGCTAGGGACTCTGACAGGGGAATAGCGAGCAATGAGCAGTTCTTC.

In this sample, this clonotype turned up many times. The chain carries TRBV20-1 and TRBJ2-1, with a possible D match to TRBD2 (5 bases). Trimming cost V 5 bases and J 2 bases, with 16 bases left between them. The CDR3 is 15 residues long. Germline V gene sequence: CDR1 DFQATT, CDR2 SNEGSKA (reference sequence). The CDR3 DNA reads as TGCAGTGCTTTTTACGGGGAAAGGACCTACAATGAGCAGTTCTTC. Residues: CSAFYGERTYNEQFF.

V gene TRBV3-1 combines with J gene TRBJ2-7; D unclear. The V gene lost 1 base and the J gene lost 0 bases, with 4 bases spanning the gap. The CDR3 sequence is 13 residues long. Germline lookup yields CDR1 LGHDT and CDR2 YNNKEL (reference sequence). CDR3 protein: CASSQGHSYEQYF. CDR3 coding DNA: TGTGCCAGCAGCCAAGGCCACTCCTACGAGCAGTACTTC.

This clonotype was recorded at least ten times. V usage is TRBV20-1 and J usage is TRBJ2-7, with 7 bases identical to TRBD1. The CDR3 consists of 13 residues. Germline V gives CDR1 DFQATT, CDR2 SNEGSKA (reference sequence). CDR3 bases: TGCAGCGCCCAGGGGGACGGACCCTACGAGCAGTACGTC. Encoded protein: CSAQGDGPYEQYV.

This clonotype occurred a few times. V gene TRBV5-4 combines with J gene TRBJ2-1; D gene ambiguous. The CDR3 extends over 13 amino acids. Germline lookup yields CDR1 SGHNT and CDR2 YYREEE (reference sequence). Between the trimmed V and J ends, which lost 0 bases and 10 bases, there was a span of 11 bases. Here the CDR3 reads CASSLAAHSEQFF. The DNA for the CDR3 is TGTGCCAGCAGCTTGGCGGCGCACTCGGAGCAGTTCTTC.

This clonotype showed up just a few times. V and J are TRBV7-8 and TRBJ1-1, with D tentatively TRBD1 (5 bases). This CDR3 spans 14 amino acids. Germline lookup yields CDR1 SGHVS and CDR2 FQNEAQ. The ends were cut back, 3 bases at V and 1 base at J, with 9 bases in the middle. CDR3 in DNA: TGTGCCAGCAGCTTCAGGGTTACGAACACTGAAGCTTTCTTT. Its protein product is CASSFRVTNTEAFF.

The V gene is TRBV14, the J gene TRBJ2-7; D perhaps matches TRBD2 (6 bases). The CDR3 runs to 15 residues. Trimming shortened V by 1 base and J by 4 bases, and 14 bases separated the two germline ends. Germline V CDR1 and CDR2: SGHDN, FVKESK. The CDR3, as DNA: TGTGCCAGCAGCCAAGTATACGGGAGTAGATACGAGCAGTACTTC. The encoded protein is CASSQVYGSRYEQYF.